This T cell receptor beta chain originates from a study of control samples from healthy donors and cancer patients. Germline V lookup: CDR1 SGHNT, CDR2 YYREEE (reference sequence). Trimming took off 0 bases at V and 2 bases at J, with 6 bases between the two ends. The CDR3 runs 15 residues. This clone was observed once. The method was immunoSEQ multiplex PCR; TCRdb's version includes in-frame clones alone and lacks a portion of them. Of around 120,000 clones in the sample, about 95% were seen once. This chain links TRBV5-4 with TRBJ1-6; D remains unclear. The source is a man younger than 40 in good health. Sequenced input: blood. CDR3 nucleotide sequence: TGTGCCAGCAGCTTGGGAGGTACCTATAATTCACCCCTCCACTTT. As protein: CASSLGGTYNSPLHF. Full variable domain (missing parts from reference TRBV5-4 and TRBJ1-6): ETGVTQSPTHLIKTRGQQVTLRCSSQSGHNTVSWYQQALGQGPQFIFQYYREEENGRGNFPPRFSGLQFPNYSSELNVNALELDDSALYLCASSLGGTYNSPLHFGNGTRLTVT.